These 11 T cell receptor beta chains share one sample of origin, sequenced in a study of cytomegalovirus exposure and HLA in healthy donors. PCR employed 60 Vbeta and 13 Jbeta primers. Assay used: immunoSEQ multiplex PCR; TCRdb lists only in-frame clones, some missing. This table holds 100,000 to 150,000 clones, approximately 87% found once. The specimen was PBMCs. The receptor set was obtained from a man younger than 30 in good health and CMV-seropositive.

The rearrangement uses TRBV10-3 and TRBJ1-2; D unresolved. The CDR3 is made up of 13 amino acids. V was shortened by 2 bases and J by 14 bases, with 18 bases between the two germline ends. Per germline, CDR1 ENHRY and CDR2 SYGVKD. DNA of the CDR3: TGTGCCATCAGTGAGAGTCTGACATTCCGGGGAACCTTC. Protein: CAISESLTFRGTF.

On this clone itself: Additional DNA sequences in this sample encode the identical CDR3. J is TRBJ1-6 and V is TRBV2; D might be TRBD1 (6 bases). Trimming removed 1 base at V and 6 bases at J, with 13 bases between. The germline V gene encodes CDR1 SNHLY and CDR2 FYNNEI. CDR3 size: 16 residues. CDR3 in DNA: TGTGCCAGCAGTGAAGTCTTAACAGGGCCTAATTCACCCCTCCACTTT. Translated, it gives CASSEVLTGPNSPLHF. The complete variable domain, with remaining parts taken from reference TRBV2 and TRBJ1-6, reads EPEVTQTPSHQVTQMGQEVILRCVPISNHLYFYWYRQILGQKVEFLVSFYNNEISEKSEIFDDQFSVERPDGSNFTLKIRSTKLEDSAMYFCASSEVLTGPNSPLHFGNGTRLTVT.

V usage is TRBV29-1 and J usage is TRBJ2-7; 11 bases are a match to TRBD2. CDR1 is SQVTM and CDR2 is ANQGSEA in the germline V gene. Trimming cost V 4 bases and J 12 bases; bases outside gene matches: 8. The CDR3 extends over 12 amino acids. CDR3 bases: TGCAGCGTTGCTCTAGCGGGGGGCAGGTCGTACTTC. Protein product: CSVALAGGRSYF.

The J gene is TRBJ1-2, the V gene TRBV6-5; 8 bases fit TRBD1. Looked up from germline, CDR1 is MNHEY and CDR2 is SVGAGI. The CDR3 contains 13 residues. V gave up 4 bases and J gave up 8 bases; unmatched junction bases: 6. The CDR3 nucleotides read TGTGCCAGCAGTTTGGCCAGGGGGCTAGGCTACACCTTC. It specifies CASSLARGLGYTF.

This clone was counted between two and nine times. The CDR3 region is CASSPQPGLARPEQYF. The CDR3 coding sequence is TGTGCCAGCAGTCCCCAACCGGGACTAGCGCGGCCCGAGCAGTACTTC. V and J are TRBV27 and TRBJ2-7, with 10 nucleotides matching TRBD2. With 5 bases clipped from V and 6 bases from J, the junction kept 13 bases outside the gene matches. This CDR3 has 16 amino acids. From germline, CDR1 is MNHEY and CDR2 SMNVEV (reference sequence).

This chain's CDR3 is CASSSRDRDGELFF. CDR3 coding DNA: TGTGCCAGCAGTTCCCGGGACAGGGACGGGGAGCTGTTTTTT. The chain has TRBV2 and TRBJ2-2, with 9 nucleotides matching TRBD1. The J segment lost 7 bases and the V segment lost 5 bases, leaving 5 bases of the junction unmatched. This CDR3 contains 14 residues. The V gene's germline CDR1 is SNHLY and CDR2 FYNNEI.

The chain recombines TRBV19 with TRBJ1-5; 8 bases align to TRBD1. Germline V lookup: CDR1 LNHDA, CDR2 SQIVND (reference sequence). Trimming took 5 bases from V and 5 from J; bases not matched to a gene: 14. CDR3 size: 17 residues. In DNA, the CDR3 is TGTGCCAGTAGTCCCCGGACAGGGATAGGTTTGGATCAGCCCCAGCATTTT. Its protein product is CASSPRTGIGLDQPQHF. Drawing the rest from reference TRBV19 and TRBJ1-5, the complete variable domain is DGGITQSPKYLFRKEGQNVTLSCEQNLNHDAMYWYRQDPGQGLRLIYYSQIVNDFQKGDIAEGYSVSREKKESFPLTVTSAQKNPTAFYLCASSPRTGIGLDQPQHFGDGTRLSIL.

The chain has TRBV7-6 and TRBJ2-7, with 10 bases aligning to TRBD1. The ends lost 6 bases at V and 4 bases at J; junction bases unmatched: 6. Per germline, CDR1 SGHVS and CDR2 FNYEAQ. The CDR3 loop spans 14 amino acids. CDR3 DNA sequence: TGTGCCAGCAGGGGACCGGGACAGGGGTACGAGCAGTACTTC. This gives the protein CASRGPGQGYEQYF.

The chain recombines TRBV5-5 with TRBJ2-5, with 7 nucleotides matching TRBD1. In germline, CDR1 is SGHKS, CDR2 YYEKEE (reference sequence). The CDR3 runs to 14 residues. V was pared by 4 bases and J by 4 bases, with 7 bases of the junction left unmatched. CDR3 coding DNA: TGTGCCAGCAGCCATGTGACAGGGCCAGAGACCCAGTACTTC. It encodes CASSHVTGPETQYF.

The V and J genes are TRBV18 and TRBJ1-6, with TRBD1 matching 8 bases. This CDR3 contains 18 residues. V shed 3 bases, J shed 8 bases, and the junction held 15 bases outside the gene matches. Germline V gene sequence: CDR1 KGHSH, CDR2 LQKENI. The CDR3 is CASSPRDRLRFGDSPLHF. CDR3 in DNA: TGTGCCAGCTCACCCCGGGACAGGCTACGTTTCGGGGATTCACCCCTCCACTTT. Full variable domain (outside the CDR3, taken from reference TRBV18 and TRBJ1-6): NAGVMQNPRHLVRRRGQEARLRCSPMKGHSHVYWYRQLPEEGLKFMVYLQKENIIDESGMPKERFSAEFPKEGPSILRIQQVVRGDSAAYFCASSPRDRLRFGDSPLHFGNGTRLTVT.

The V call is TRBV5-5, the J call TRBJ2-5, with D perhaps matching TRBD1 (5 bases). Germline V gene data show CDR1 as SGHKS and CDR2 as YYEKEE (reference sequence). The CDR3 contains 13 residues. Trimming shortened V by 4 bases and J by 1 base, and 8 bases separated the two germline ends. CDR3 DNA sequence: TGTGCCAGCAGCATCCAGGGCCAAGAGACCCAGTACTTC. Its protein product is CASSIQGQETQYF.